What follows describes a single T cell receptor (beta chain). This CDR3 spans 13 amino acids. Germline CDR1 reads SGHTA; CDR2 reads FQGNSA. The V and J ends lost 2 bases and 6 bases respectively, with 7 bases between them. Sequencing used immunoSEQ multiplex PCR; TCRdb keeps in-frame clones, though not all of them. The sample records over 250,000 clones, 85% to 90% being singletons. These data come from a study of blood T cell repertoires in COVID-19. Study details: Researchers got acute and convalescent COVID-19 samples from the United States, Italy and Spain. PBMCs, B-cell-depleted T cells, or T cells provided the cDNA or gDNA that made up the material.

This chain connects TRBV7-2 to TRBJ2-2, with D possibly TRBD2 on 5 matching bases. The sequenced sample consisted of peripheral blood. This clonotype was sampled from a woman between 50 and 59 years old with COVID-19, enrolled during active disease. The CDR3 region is CASSLYGAGELFF. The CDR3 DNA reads TGTGCCAGCAGCTTATACGGGGCCGGGGAGCTGTTTTTT.